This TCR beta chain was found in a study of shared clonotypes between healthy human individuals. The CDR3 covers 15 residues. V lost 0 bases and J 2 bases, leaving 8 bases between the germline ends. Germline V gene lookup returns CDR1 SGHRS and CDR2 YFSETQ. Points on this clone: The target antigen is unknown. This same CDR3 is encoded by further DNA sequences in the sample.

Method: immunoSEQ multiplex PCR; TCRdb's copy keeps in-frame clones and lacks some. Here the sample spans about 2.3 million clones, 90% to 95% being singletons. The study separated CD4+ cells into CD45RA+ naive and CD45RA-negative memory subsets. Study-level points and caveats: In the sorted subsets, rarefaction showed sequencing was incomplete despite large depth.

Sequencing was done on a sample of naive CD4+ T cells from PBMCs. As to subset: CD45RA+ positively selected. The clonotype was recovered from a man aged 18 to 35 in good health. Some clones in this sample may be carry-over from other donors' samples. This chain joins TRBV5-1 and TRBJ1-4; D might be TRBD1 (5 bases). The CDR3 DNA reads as TGCGCCAGCAGCTTGGGGAGGGGCACTAATGAAAAACTGTTTTTT. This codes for CASSLGRGTNEKLFF. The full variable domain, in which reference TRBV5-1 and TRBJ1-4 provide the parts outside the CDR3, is KAGVTQTPRYLIKTRGQQVTLSCSPISGHRSVSWYQQTPGQGLQFLFEYFSETQRNKGNFPGRFSGRQFSNSRSEMNVSTLELGDSALYLCASSLGRGTNEKLFFGSGTQLSVL.